Many counts were recorded for the clone carrying this TCR beta chain. What it recognizes is unknown. Time point meaning: newly diagnosed GD, antithyroid drugs for less than 3 months. RNA isolated from PBMCs was used to make the TCR library. iRepertoire HTBI primers and Arm-PCR of CDR3 regions built TCR beta libraries. MiXCR, run by TCRdb on the multiplex PCR reads, gives a single entry per CDR3 protein. Here the sample spans approximately 310,000 distinct CDR3 sequences, about 20% being singletons. The data stem from a study of regulatory T cells in long-lasting Graves disease. Study-level results: Shared public clonotypes totalled a few thousand in persistent patients, compared with around 880 in new patients.

The sequencing used peripheral blood mononuclear cells (PBMCs), collected at new diagnosis, from a patient treated with antithyroid drugs. This receptor was obtained from a female donor with Graves disease.

In DNA, the CDR3 is TGTGCCAGCAGCCCGAGATTGGGAAGCTCTGGGGCCAACGTCCTGACTTTC. It yields the protein CASSPRLGSSGANVLTF. The V call is TRBV14, the J call TRBJ2-6; D uncertain. Germline CDR1 SGHDN, CDR2 FVKESK. The V end lost 4 bases, the J end lost 0 bases, and 13 bases lay between the germline ends. CDR3 length: 17 residues.